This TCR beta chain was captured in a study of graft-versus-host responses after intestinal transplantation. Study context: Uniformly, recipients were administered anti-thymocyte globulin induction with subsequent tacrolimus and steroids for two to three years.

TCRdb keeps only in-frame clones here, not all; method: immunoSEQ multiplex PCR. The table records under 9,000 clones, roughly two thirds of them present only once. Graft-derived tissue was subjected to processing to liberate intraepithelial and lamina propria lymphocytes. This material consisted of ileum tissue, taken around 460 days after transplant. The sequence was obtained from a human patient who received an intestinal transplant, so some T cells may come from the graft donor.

The DNA for the CDR3 is TGTGCCAGCAGGGTGAGAACTAGCACAGATACGCAGTATTTT. This sequence encodes CASRVRTSTDTQYF. The chain has TRBV6-5 and TRBJ2-3; no firm D call. This CDR3 has 14 residues. The V end lost 6 bases, the J end lost 0 bases, and 10 bases lay between the germline ends. Germline CDR1 reads MNHEY; CDR2 reads SVGAGI.